This TCR beta chain appears in the sequencing data of a study of blood T cells in healthy people across ages. At the level of the study: In model experiments, template switching was able to capture about one barcoded beta molecule for every two T cells that were present.

As to this clonotype: The antigen remains unidentified.

Trimming left V 5 bases short and J 2 bases short, with 11 bases between. The CDR3 length is 14 residues. CDR1 is SGHTA, CDR2 FQGNSA, per germline. Whenever a sample was processed, at least 6.5 million PBMCs were isolated. Total RNA was extracted at no less than 5 micrograms per sample. Findings of the study overall: Roughly linear age-related decline in beta diversity appeared, significant by age roughly 40.

The authors ran a second PCR of roughly 6 to 11 cycles using a sample-barcoded 5' primer and a J-beta primer mix. TCRdb re-derived calls from the 5' RACE reads in MiXCR, one entry per CDR3 protein. The repertoire includes 1.5 million to 2 million distinct CDR3 sequences, roughly 52% of them detected once, and 2.1% sits in the top ten. V usage is TRBV7-2 and J usage is TRBJ2-3; D is perhaps TRBD1 (5 bases). The sample taken for sequencing was blood. This clonotype was sampled from a woman in her 40s in good health. The CDR3 DNA reads TGTGCCAGCAGCAAAGAGACAGTCACAGATACGCAGTATTTT. It encodes CASSKETVTDTQYF.